This TCR beta chain was documented in a study of a mutant IDH1 vaccine in newly diagnosed glioma. Study-level background: Treated individuals were approximately 60% male and approximately 40% female, averaging about 42 years of age. Therapy received beforehand was radiotherapy, temozolomide, or both, with most patients given both. Study-wide results and limits: Pseudoprogression apparently tracked independently of changes in top peripheral T cell clonotypes.

Comment on this clone: Its specificity is not known.

This CDR3 has 13 residues. V shed 6 bases and J shed 5 bases, with 13 bases lying between them. The germline CDR1 and CDR2 sequences are MNHEY and SVGAGI. Repertoires were generated with immunoSEQ multiplex PCR, while TCRdb's copy carries only in-frame clones and drops some. The repertoire holds 60,000 to 75,000 clones, 79% seen once, with 8.2% in the top ten. Time point meaning: baseline, week 1 (first vaccination visit). Treatment described: pre-vaccination baseline after standard-of-care therapy. New WHO grade 3 or 4 astrocytomas that were IDH1-mutant and ATRX-lost had been found in donors. The sequence was obtained from a man between 50 and 59 years old with glioma. The starting material was PBMCs, obtained from a glioma patient treated with radiotherapy, temozolomide or both. J is TRBJ1-1 and V is TRBV6-5, with a weak D call TRBD1 (6 bases). CDR3 sequence (DNA): TGTGCCAGCAGCCGAGGAGGGGGTACTGAAGCTTTCTTT. It translates to CASSRGGGTEAFF.